Listed here are 2 T cell receptor beta chains from one sample, sequenced in a study of blood T cell repertoires in COVID-19. Clones were read by immunoSEQ multiplex PCR, and TCRdb kept only the in-frame ones, dropping some. The profile shows roughly 200,000 clones, just under 90% of them singletons. Material for sequencing was peripheral blood. These receptors were collected from a woman aged 18-35 years who had recovered from COVID-19.

The count of this clone is one. The rearrangement joins TRBV5-4 to TRBJ1-4; TRBD1 might be the D (6 bases). This CDR3 comprises 15 residues. Trimming took 3 bases from V and 5 from J, leaving 14 bases between them. The germline V gene has CDR1 SGHNT and CDR2 YYREEE (reference sequence). The DNA for the CDR3 is TGTGCCAGCAGCTCACATCGACAGGAGAATGAAAAACTGTTTTTT. Its translation is CASSSHRQENEKLFF.

V is TRBV19 and J is TRBJ1-1; D call uncertain. The CDR3 covers 14 residues. Germline V gene data show CDR1 as LNHDA and CDR2 as SQIVND (reference sequence). V lost 0 bases and J lost 1, with 6 bases in between. The CDR3 region has the DNA TGTGCCAGTAGTATAGACGGCGGGAACACTGAAGCTTTCTTT. This gives the protein CASSIDGGNTEAFF.